This section outlines one T cell receptor beta chain sequence together with its context. Its specificity is unknown. The sample is drawn from a study of cytomegalovirus exposure and HLA in healthy donors. Regarding the study as a whole: A previous analysis found most TCR beta V segments productive roughly 90% or roughly 30% of the time. 87-base-pair reads could not separate some V segments, including TRBV6-2 and TRBV6-3.

This CDR3 contains 11 residues. V shed 6 bases and J shed 4 bases, with 4 bases lying between them. Germline V CDR1 and CDR2: SNHLY, FYNNEI. PCR amplification relied on 60 Vbeta primers (plus 13 Jbeta primers). The authors' processing: The authors later counted about 80 million unique TCR beta chains, around 9.9 million of them shared. Here immunoSEQ multiplex PCR was the method, and the copy in TCRdb shows in-frame clones only, minus some. V and J calls and clone size are copied from that table; D and trimming were computed from the DNA. The sample yields 70,000 to 90,000 clones, 63% seen once. V and J are TRBV2 and TRBJ2-1; D is unclear. The receptor's source is a woman aged 40-49 years in good health and CMV-seropositive. Sequencing was done on a sample of PBMCs. This CDR3 is CASRSYNEQFF. The CDR3 bases are TGTGCCAGCAGGTCATACAATGAGCAGTTCTTC.